This entry lists 27 T cell receptor beta chains sequenced from one sample in a study of cytomegalovirus exposure and HLA in healthy donors. The PCR employed 60 Vbeta primers together with 13 Jbeta primers. Assay: immunoSEQ multiplex PCR; the TCRdb copy retains only in-frame clones and omits some. The table has under 200,000 clones, approximately 88% seen once; the top ten hold around 0.85%. Sequenced: PBMCs. These receptors were obtained from a woman in her twenties or thirties in good health and CMV-seronegative.

The V call is TRBV2, the J call TRBJ2-2, with a tentative D call TRBD1 (6 bases). Trimming left V 7 bases short and J 4 bases short, with 13 bases between. The CDR3 consists of 14 residues. Germline V gene data show CDR1 as SNHLY and CDR2 as FYNNEI. The CDR3, as DNA: TGTGCCAGCAACGGGGCGACAGGCACCGGGGAGCTGTTTTTT. It codes for CASNGATGTGELFF.

J is TRBJ2-7 and V is TRBV5-6; D possibly corresponds to TRBD2 (5 bases). The V end lost 0 bases, the J end lost 3 bases, and 7 bases lay between the germline ends. Germline V gene lookup returns CDR1 SGHDT and CDR2 YYEEEE. CDR3 size: 13 residues. Here the CDR3 DNA reads TGTGCCAGCAGCTTGGTCGGGGTCTACGAGCAGTACTTC. Translation: CASSLVGVYEQYF.

The CDR3, as DNA: TGTGCCAGCAGCCAAGATCGACAGACCCTCTACGAGCAGTACTTC. Its protein product is CASSQDRQTLYEQYF. This chain joins TRBV14 and TRBJ2-7; D is perhaps TRBD1 (5 bases). CDR3 length equals 15 residues. V gave up 0 bases and J gave up 3 bases, with 12 bases separating them. Looked up from germline, CDR1 is SGHDN and CDR2 is FVKESK.

V is TRBV9 and J is TRBJ1-3; weak D call: TRBD1 (5 bases). Trimming pared 0 bases from V and 0 bases from J, leaving 10 bases between. The germline V gene encodes CDR1 SGDLS and CDR2 YYNGEE. The CDR3 contains 16 residues. Here the CDR3 reads CASSVVGHSSGNTIYF. In DNA form, the CDR3 reads TGTGCCAGCAGCGTAGTGGGGCATAGCTCTGGAAACACCATATATTTT.

CDR3 coding DNA: TGCGCCAGCAGCCATGGAGGGGCCCGTAGATCCTACGAGCAGTACTTC. This gives the protein CASSHGGARRSYEQYF. The genes are TRBV4-1 and TRBJ2-7, with a weak D call TRBD2 (6 bases). This CDR3 contains 16 residues. Trimming took 3 bases from V and 1 from J, leaving 16 bases between them. Germline V CDR1 and CDR2: MGHRA, YSYEKL.

The J gene is TRBJ2-3, the V gene TRBV9; 14 bases map to TRBD2. The germline CDR1 and CDR2 sequences are SGDLS and YYNGEE. The CDR3 contains 15 residues. With V trimmed by 4 bases and J by 6 bases, 4 bases remained unmatched. CDR3 in DNA: TGTGCCAGCAGCAGACTAGCGGGAGGGGGGGATACGCAGTATTTT. This gives the protein CASSRLAGGGDTQYF.

V usage is TRBV11-2 and J usage is TRBJ2-1; 9 nucleotides align to TRBD2. Trimming removed 6 bases from V and 0 bases from J; junction bases left unmatched: 12. The CDR3 totals 18 residues. Per germline, CDR1 SGHAT and CDR2 FQNNGV. CDR3 bases: TGTGCCAGCAGACACCATGGGAGTAGCGGGAGCTCCTACAATGAGCAGTTCTTC. Its protein is CASRHHGSSGSSYNEQFF. The entire variable domain, with the rest obtained from reference TRBV11-2 and TRBJ2-1, is as follows: EAGVAQSPRYKIIEKRQSVAFWCNPISGHATLYWYQQILGQGPKLLIQFQNNGVVDDSQLPKDRFSAERLKGVDSTLKIQPAKLEDSAVYLCASRHHGSSGSSYNEQFFGPGTRLTVL.

This chain connects TRBV18 to TRBJ2-7; D is perhaps TRBD2 (7 bases). The CDR3 totals 15 residues. Trimming took off 6 bases at V and 6 bases at J, with 21 bases between the two ends. The germline V gene has CDR1 KGHSH and CDR2 LQKENI. The CDR3 region is CASSEEGGFGSEQYF. In DNA, the CDR3 is TGTGCCAGCTCGGAAGAGGGGGGGTTCGGGTCCGAGCAGTACTTC.

The chain has TRBV19 and TRBJ1-4, with D perhaps TRBD1 (6 bases). The germline V gene has CDR1 LNHDA and CDR2 SQIVND (reference sequence). This CDR3 region has 13 residues. The V end lost 7 bases, the J end lost 5 bases, and 11 bases lay between the germline ends. This CDR3 is CASKGRGNEKLFF. The CDR3 nucleotides are TGTGCCAGTAAAGGCAGGGGAAATGAAAAACTGTTTTTT.

This chain joins TRBV9 and TRBJ2-1, with 10 bases lining up with TRBD1. The CDR3 has 16 residues. Germline V CDR1 and CDR2: SGDLS, YYNGEE. The ends lost 4 bases at V and 2 bases at J; junction bases unmatched: 6. The CDR3 region is CASSPTGGATYNEQFF. As DNA, the CDR3 is TGTGCCAGCAGCCCGACAGGGGGCGCGACCTACAATGAGCAGTTCTTC.

V is TRBV5-4 and J is TRBJ1-2; D call uncertain. The length of the CDR3 is 12 residues. From germline, CDR1 is SGHNT and CDR2 YYREEE (reference sequence). Deletions cut 0 bases from V and 7 bases from J, with 7 bases between. This chain's CDR3 is CASSLVGGGYTF. The DNA for the CDR3 is TGTGCCAGCAGCTTGGTGGGAGGTGGCTACACCTTC.

The V and J genes are TRBV10-2 and TRBJ1-6, with TRBD1 identical over 7 bases. This CDR3 has 19 residues. Per the germline V gene, CDR1 is WSHSY and CDR2 is SAAADI. The V and J ends lost 6 bases and 6 bases, in that order; junction bases with no gene match: 20. CDR3 in amino acids: CASRERHRGTNKTNSPLHF. The CDR3 nucleotides read TGCGCCAGCAGAGAGCGGCACAGGGGAACAAACAAAACTAATTCACCCCTCCACTTT.

The genes are TRBV19 and TRBJ2-5, with a tentative D call TRBD1 (5 bases). The CDR3 has 14 amino acids. Germline-derived CDR1 and CDR2 are LNHDA and SQIVND (reference sequence). The V end was cut by 3 bases, the J end by 5 bases, with 13 bases between. The CDR3: CASSMGQIIETQYF. The CDR3 coding sequence is TGTGCCAGTAGTATGGGGCAGATCATCGAGACCCAGTACTTC. Together with reference TRBV19 and TRBJ2-5, the CDR3 gives the full variable domain: DGGITQSPKYLFRKEGQNVTLSCEQNLNHDAMYWYRQDPGQGLRLIYYSQIVNDFQKGDIAEGYSVSREKKESFPLTVTSAQKNPTAFYLCASSMGQIIETQYFGPGTRLLVL.

This chain links TRBV27 with TRBJ2-3; 7 bases align to TRBD1. This CDR3 has 16 residues. With V trimmed by 5 bases and J by 4 bases, 12 bases remained unmatched. The germline V gene encodes CDR1 MNHEY and CDR2 SMNVEV (reference sequence). The CDR3, as DNA: TGTGCCAGCAGTGGAACAACAGGGGCAGGCCCAGATACGCAGTATTTT. It translates to CASSGTTGAGPDTQYF.

This clone was detected only once. The chain carries TRBV18 and TRBJ1-1, with TRBD1 matching over 7 bases. J gave up 0 bases and V 3 bases, and 10 bases lay outside the gene matches. The CDR3 runs 17 residues. CDR1 is KGHSH and CDR2 is LQKENI in the germline V gene. CDR3 sequence: CASSPNGPGQMNTEAFF. The CDR3 DNA follows: TGTGCCAGCTCACCCAATGGGCCGGGACAGATGAACACTGAAGCTTTCTTT.

CDR3 sequence: CASSFGTPSTNEKLFF. The DNA for the CDR3 is TGTGCCAGCAGTTTCGGGACACCTTCAACTAATGAAAAACTGTTTTTT. The rearrangement links TRBV27 to TRBJ1-4; D is perhaps TRBD1 (6 bases). The CDR3 runs 16 residues. Between the trimmed V and J ends, which lost 3 bases and 0 bases, there was a span of 11 bases. CDR1 is MNHEY, CDR2 SMNVEV, per germline (reference sequence).

The V and J genes are TRBV9 and TRBJ2-6, with 8 bases identical to TRBD2. The CDR3 has 18 amino acids. Germline V gene data show CDR1 as SGDLS and CDR2 as YYNGEE. V lost 2 bases to trimming and J lost 0 bases; unmatched junction nucleotides: 7. The CDR3 bases are TGTGCCAGCAGCGTGGGTAGCGGGGTAGACTCTGGGGCCAACGTCCTGACTTTC. Encoded protein: CASSVGSGVDSGANVLTF.

This clone was detected once. V is TRBV9 and J is TRBJ2-3; possibly TRBD1 for D (6 bases). CDR3 length: 20 residues. The germline V and J ends were trimmed by 0 bases and 2 bases, with 25 bases remaining between them. Germline values: CDR1 SGDLS, CDR2 YYNGEE. This CDR3 is CASSVDASWDTSKITDTQYF. The CDR3 nucleotides read TGTGCCAGCAGCGTAGATGCTAGTTGGGACACCTCCAAGATCACAGATACGCAGTATTTT.

The rearrangement links TRBV6-1 to TRBJ1-1; perhaps TRBD1 as D (6 bases). V gave up 5 bases and J gave up 0 bases, with 13 bases separating them. The CDR3 has 15 residues. CDR1 is MNHNS, CDR2 SASEGT, per germline. The CDR3 is CASSRDNPMNTEAFF. CDR3 coding DNA: TGTGCCAGCAGTCGGGACAATCCCATGAACACTGAAGCTTTCTTT.

This rearrangement joins TRBV9 to TRBJ2-5; 7 bases are a match to TRBD1. The CDR3 length is 14 residues. Trimming at V came to 4 bases and at J to 0 bases, leaving 3 bases not matched to a gene. From germline, CDR1 is SGDLS and CDR2 YYNGEE. For the CDR3, the DNA is TGTGCCAGCAGCCCCGGGACAGACCAAGAGACCCAGTACTTC. Protein product: CASSPGTDQETQYF.

The chain couples TRBV7-9 to TRBJ1-2, with TRBD1 as a possible D gene (5 bases). In germline, CDR1 is SEHNR, CDR2 FQNEAQ (reference sequence). The CDR3 is 17 residues long. Trimming cost V 1 base and J 0 bases, with 15 bases left between them. This CDR3 reads CASSLDRGTEANYGYTF. The CDR3 DNA is TGTGCCAGCAGCTTAGATAGGGGTACCGAAGCTAACTATGGCTACACCTTC. Full variable domain (outside the CDR3, taken from reference TRBV7-9 and TRBJ1-2): DTGVSQNPRHKITKRGQNVTFRCDPISEHNRLYWYRQTLGQGPEFLTYFQNEAQLEKSRLLSDRFSAERPKGSFSTLEIQRTEQGDSAMYLCASSLDRGTEANYGYTFGSGTRLTVV.

CDR3 sequence reads: CASRGRTSGGPNTQYF. The CDR3 DNA reads TGTGCCAGCAGGGGGAGGACTAGCGGGGGCCCGAATACGCAGTATTTT. The V gene is TRBV2, the J gene TRBJ2-3; 13 nucleotides match TRBD2. Germline CDR1 reads SNHLY; CDR2 reads FYNNEI. Trimming cost V 6 bases and J 7 bases; bases outside gene matches: 10. CDR3 length: 16 residues.

This clone was seen a handful of times. This chain uses TRBV6-1 with TRBJ1-5; 7 bases map to TRBD1. CDR1 is MNHNS, CDR2 SASEGT, per germline. V trimming: 4 bases; J trimming: 2 bases; junction bases outside the gene matches: 11. The CDR3 is 17 residues long. CDR3 in DNA: TGTGCCAGCAGTGCGCCTACGACAGGGATGGGCAATCAGCCCCAGCATTTT. Encoded protein: CASSAPTTGMGNQPQHF.

This clone has a handful of counts. This sequence joins TRBV4-2 and TRBJ2-3; D possibly corresponds to TRBD2 (5 bases). The germline CDR1 and CDR2 sequences are LGHNA and YNFKEQ. The germline V and J ends were trimmed by 1 base and 0 bases, with 11 bases remaining between them. The CDR3 is made up of 16 amino acids. CDR3 sequence (DNA): TGTGCCAGCAGCCAAGGGTCGAGGGCGAGCACAGATACGCAGTATTTT. This gives the protein CASSQGSRASTDTQYF.

The chain uses TRBV5-1 and TRBJ1-2; the match to TRBD1 covers 9 bases. The CDR3 contains 15 residues. Germline V lookup: CDR1 SGHRS, CDR2 YFSETQ. Unmatched junction bases numbered 8, after V lost 5 bases and J lost 3 bases. The CDR3 reads CASSQGQGIYYGYTF. CDR3 bases: TGCGCCAGCAGTCAAGGACAGGGGATATACTATGGCTACACCTTC.

The chain carries TRBV18 and TRBJ2-5; 9 bases are a match to TRBD2. V shed 2 bases, J shed 0 bases, and the junction held 16 bases outside the gene matches. The CDR3 has 20 amino acids. The germline V gene has CDR1 KGHSH and CDR2 LQKENI. In DNA, the CDR3 is TGTGCCAGCTCACCATCCGTCTCTCGTACTAGCGGGCACCACCAAGAGACCCAGTACTTC. Its translation: CASSPSVSRTSGHHQETQYF.

This chain connects TRBV7-6 to TRBJ2-3; tentative D call: TRBD2 (5 bases). Germline loops: CDR1 SGHVS, CDR2 FNYEAQ. V lost 1 base and J lost 5, with 10 bases in between. This CDR3 region has 14 residues. The CDR3 reads CASSLVEGRDTQYF. CDR3 nucleotides: TGTGCCAGCAGCTTAGTAGAGGGAAGAGATACGCAGTATTTT.